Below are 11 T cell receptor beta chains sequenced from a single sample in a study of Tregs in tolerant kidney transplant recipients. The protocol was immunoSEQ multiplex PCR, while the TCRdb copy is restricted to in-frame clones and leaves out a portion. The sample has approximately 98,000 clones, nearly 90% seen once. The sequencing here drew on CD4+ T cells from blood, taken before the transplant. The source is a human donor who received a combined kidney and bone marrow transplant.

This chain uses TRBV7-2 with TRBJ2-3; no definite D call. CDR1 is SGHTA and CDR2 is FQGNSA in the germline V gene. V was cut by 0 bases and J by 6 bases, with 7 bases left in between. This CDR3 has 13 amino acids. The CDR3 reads CASSLAALDTQYF. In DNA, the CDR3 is TGTGCCAGCAGCTTAGCGGCCTTGGATACGCAGTATTTT.

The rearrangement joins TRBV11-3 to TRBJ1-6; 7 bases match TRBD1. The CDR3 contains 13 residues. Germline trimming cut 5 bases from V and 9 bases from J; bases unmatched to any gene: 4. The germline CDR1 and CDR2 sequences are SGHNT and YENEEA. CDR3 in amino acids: CASSAGQASPLHF. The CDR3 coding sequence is TGTGCCAGCAGCGCCGGACAGGCTTCACCCCTCCACTTT.

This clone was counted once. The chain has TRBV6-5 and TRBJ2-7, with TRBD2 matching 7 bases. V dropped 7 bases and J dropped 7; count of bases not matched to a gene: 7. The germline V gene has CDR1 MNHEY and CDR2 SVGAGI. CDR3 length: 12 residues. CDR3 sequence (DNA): TGTGCCAGCATAGGCGGGAGTCGGGAGCAGTACTTC. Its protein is CASIGGSREQYF.

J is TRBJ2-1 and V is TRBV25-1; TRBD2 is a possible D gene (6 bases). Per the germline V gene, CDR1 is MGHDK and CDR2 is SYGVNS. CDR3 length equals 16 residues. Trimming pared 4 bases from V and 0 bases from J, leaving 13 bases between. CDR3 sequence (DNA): TGTGCCAGCAGTGGCAAGGCGGGGAGCTCCTACAATGAGCAGTTCTTC. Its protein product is CASSGKAGSSYNEQFF. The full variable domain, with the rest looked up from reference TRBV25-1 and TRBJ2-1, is EADIYQTPRYLVIGTGKKITLECSQTMGHDKMYWYQQDPGMELHLIHYSYGVNSTEKGDLSSESTVSRIRTEHFPLTLESARPSHTSQYLCASSGKAGSSYNEQFFGPGTRLTVL.

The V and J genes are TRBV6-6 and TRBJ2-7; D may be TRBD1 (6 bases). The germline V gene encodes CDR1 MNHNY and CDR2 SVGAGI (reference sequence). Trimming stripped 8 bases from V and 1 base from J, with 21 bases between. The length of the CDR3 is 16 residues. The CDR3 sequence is CASARGGGGTSYEQYF. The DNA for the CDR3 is TGTGCCAGCGCCAGGGGTGGGGGCGGCACGTCCTACGAGCAGTACTTC.

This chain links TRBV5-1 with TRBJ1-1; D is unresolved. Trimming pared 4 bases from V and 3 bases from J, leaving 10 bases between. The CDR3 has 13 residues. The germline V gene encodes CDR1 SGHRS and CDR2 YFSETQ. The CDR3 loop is CASSPPRDTEAFF. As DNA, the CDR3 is TGCGCCAGCAGCCCCCCGAGAGACACTGAAGCTTTCTTT.

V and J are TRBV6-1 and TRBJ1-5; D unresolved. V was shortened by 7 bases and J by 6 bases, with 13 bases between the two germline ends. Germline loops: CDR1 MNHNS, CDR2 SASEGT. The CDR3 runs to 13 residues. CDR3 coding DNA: TGTGCCAGCACAGGTTCGGGGTTTCAGCCCCAGCATTTT. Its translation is CASTGSGFQPQHF.

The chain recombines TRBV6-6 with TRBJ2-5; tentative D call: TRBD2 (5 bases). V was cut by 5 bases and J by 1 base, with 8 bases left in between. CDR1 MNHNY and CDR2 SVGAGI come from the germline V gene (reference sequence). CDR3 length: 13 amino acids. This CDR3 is CASSGGLQETQYF. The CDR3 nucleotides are TGTGCCAGCAGTGGAGGACTCCAAGAGACCCAGTACTTC.

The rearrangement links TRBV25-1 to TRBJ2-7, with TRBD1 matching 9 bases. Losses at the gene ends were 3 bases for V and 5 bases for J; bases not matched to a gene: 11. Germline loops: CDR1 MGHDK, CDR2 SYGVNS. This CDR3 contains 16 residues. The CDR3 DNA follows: TGTGCCAGCAGTGAGATTACAGGGGGCCCTAATCACGAGCAGTACTTC. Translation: CASSEITGGPNHEQYF.

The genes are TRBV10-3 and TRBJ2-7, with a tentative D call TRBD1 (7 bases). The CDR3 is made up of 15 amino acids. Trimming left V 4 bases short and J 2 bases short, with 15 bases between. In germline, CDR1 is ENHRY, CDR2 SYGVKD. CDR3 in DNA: TGTGCCATCAGTGGGGGGGACAGTCCTCCCTACGAGCAGTACTTC. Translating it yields CAISGGDSPPYEQYF.

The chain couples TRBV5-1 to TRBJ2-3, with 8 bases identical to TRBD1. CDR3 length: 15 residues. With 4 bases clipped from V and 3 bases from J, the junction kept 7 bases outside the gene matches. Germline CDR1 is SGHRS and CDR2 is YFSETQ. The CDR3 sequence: CASSPITGGTDTQYF. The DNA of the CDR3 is TGCGCCAGCAGCCCTATAACAGGGGGGACAGATACGCAGTATTTT.